This TCR beta chain was recorded in a study of blood T cell repertoires in COVID-19. Study-wide background: Specimens from acute and convalescent COVID-19 originated in the United States, Italy and Spain. PBMCs, B-cell-depleted T cells, or T cells provided the cDNA or gDNA that made up the material.

In the source study's methods: Reference gene primer amplification yielded estimated nucleated cell counts. Only in-frame clones appear in the TCRdb table, and some are missing; sequencing was by immunoSEQ multiplex PCR. V, J and clone size were drawn from that table, and D and trimming were deduced from the DNA. Here the sample spans some 240,000 clones, approximately 78% being singletons. This CDR3 has 18 residues. The ends were cut back, 0 bases at V and 2 bases at J, with 20 bases in the middle. Per germline, CDR1 MRHNA and CDR2 SNTAGT. The gene calls are TRBV6-4 and TRBJ2-7; a weak D match, TRBD2 (6 bases). The sample taken for sequencing was peripheral blood. This TCR derives from a woman aged 55-75 years with active or convalescent COVID-19. DNA for the CDR3: TGTGCCAGCAGTGACTCCCTTCCGGGACTCCTTTTTCCCTACGAGCAGTACTTC. Residues: CASSDSLPGLLFPYEQYF.